The 30 T cell receptor beta chains below all came from one sample that was sequenced in a study of blood T cell repertoires in COVID-19. Here immunoSEQ multiplex PCR was the method, and the copy in TCRdb shows in-frame clones only, minus some. The table lists roughly 120,000 clones, less than 85% of them singletons. Specimen: peripheral blood. All receptors come from a man in his fifties or sixties with acute or convalescent COVID-19.

The chain combines TRBV3-1 (or the pseudogene TRBV3-2) with TRBJ2-3; D may be TRBD1 (6 bases). The V gene lost 3 bases and the J gene lost 3 bases, with 10 bases spanning the gap. This CDR3 comprises 14 residues. CDR1 and CDR2 from the germline V gene are LGHDT and YNNKEL (reference sequence). CDR3 nucleotides: TGTGCCAGCAGCCACGTCGGGACAACAGATACGCAGTATTTT. This sequence encodes CASSHVGTTDTQYF.

The chain combines TRBV5-1 with TRBJ1-2; D remains unclear. V was shortened by 2 bases and J by 6 bases, with 8 bases between the two germline ends. The CDR3 consists of 12 residues. Looked up from germline, CDR1 is SGHRS and CDR2 is YFSETQ. The CDR3 DNA follows: TGCGCCAGCAGCTTTTCCGGGAATGGCTACACCTTC. It specifies CASSFSGNGYTF.

The rearrangement uses TRBV7-8 and TRBJ1-5, with D possibly matching TRBD1 (5 bases). Trimming cost V 2 bases and J 8 bases, with 16 bases left between them. The CDR3 totals 15 residues. Germline CDR1 and CDR2: SGHVS and FQNEAQ. CDR3 bases: TGTGCCAGCAGCTTACGCAGGGTTGATATCAAGCCCCAGCATTTT. Its translation is CASSLRRVDIKPQHF.

This chain joins TRBV7-9 and TRBJ1-1; TRBD1 is a possible D gene (6 bases). Germline assignment: CDR1 SEHNR and CDR2 FQNEAQ (reference sequence). V was cut by 2 bases and J by 2 bases, with 12 bases left in between. CDR3 length: 15 amino acids. The CDR3 region is CASSLIGQYNTEAFF. CDR3 nucleotide sequence: TGTGCCAGCAGCTTAATTGGACAGTACAACACTGAAGCTTTCTTT.

The V gene is TRBV10-1, the J gene TRBJ2-7, with 10 bases that match TRBD1. Germline V gene sequence: CDR1 WNHNN, CDR2 SYGVQD (reference sequence). V gave up 6 bases and J gave up 2 bases; unmatched junction bases: 4. This CDR3 spans 14 amino acids. The CDR3 spells CASSLGTGAYEQYF. DNA for the CDR3: TGCGCCAGCAGCCTCGGGACAGGGGCCTACGAGCAGTACTTC.

The chain employs TRBV20-1 and TRBJ2-3; 10 bases are a match to TRBD2. The CDR3 contains 10 residues. V gave up 6 bases and J gave up 15 bases; unmatched junction bases: 6. From germline, CDR1 is DFQATT and CDR2 SNEGSKA (reference sequence). The CDR3 is CSAAGTSVYF. The CDR3 nucleotides read TGCAGTGCAGCCGGGACTAGCGTCTATTTT.

The chain carries TRBV18 and TRBJ2-1; 11 bases are shared with TRBD2. V shed 6 bases, J shed 8 bases, and the junction held 9 bases outside the gene matches. CDR1 and CDR2 from the germline V gene are KGHSH and LQKENI. The CDR3 runs to 15 residues. The CDR3 DNA sequence: TGTGCCAGCTCCGCTGTAGCGGGAGGGCCCGATGAGCAGTTCTTC. This codes for CASSAVAGGPDEQFF.

V is TRBV18 and J is TRBJ2-2; D is perhaps TRBD2 (5 bases). The germline V and J ends were trimmed by 5 bases and 5 bases, with 12 bases remaining between them. Per the germline V gene, CDR1 is KGHSH and CDR2 is LQKENI. The CDR3 has 14 residues. Here the CDR3 DNA reads TGTGCCAGCTCAGACACTAGTTCTACCGGGGAGCTGTTTTTT. Encoded protein: CASSDTSSTGELFF.

The V gene is TRBV2, the J gene TRBJ2-6, with D unclear. V was shortened by 7 bases and J by 1 base, with 8 bases between the two germline ends. This CDR3 region has 14 residues. Per germline, CDR1 SNHLY and CDR2 FYNNEI. The CDR3 DNA reads TGTGCCAGCACCCCCTCTTCTGGGGCCAACGTCCTGACTTTC. This sequence encodes CASTPSSGANVLTF.

The chain employs TRBV4-1 and TRBJ1-5, with a possible D match to TRBD1 (6 bases). There are 18 residues in the CDR3. Trimming removed 1 base from V and 10 bases from J, with 26 bases in between. CDR1 and CDR2 from the germline V gene are MGHRA and YSYEKL. CDR3 region: CASSQGTYRVGSGEPQHF. CDR3 sequence (DNA): TGCGCCAGCAGCCAAGGGACCTACAGGGTAGGGTCGGGTGAACCCCAGCATTTT.

This chain uses TRBV5-1 with TRBJ1-2, with TRBD1 identical over 10 bases. The CDR3 consists of 14 residues. The junction had 5 bases not matched to a gene; V was cut back by 2 bases and J by 7 bases. From germline, CDR1 is SGHRS and CDR2 YFSETQ. CDR3 region: CASSFGQGEGGYTF. Written as DNA, the CDR3 is TGCGCCAGCAGCTTCGGACAGGGGGAAGGTGGCTACACCTTC.

V gene TRBV27 combines with J gene TRBJ2-2; possibly TRBD1 for D (7 bases). The CDR3 is made up of 13 amino acids. Between the trimmed V and J ends, which lost 5 bases and 7 bases, there was a span of 11 bases. Germline lookup yields CDR1 MNHEY and CDR2 SMNVEV (reference sequence). CDR3 sequence: CASSTGEVGELFF. CDR3 DNA sequence: TGTGCCAGCAGTACAGGGGAGGTCGGGGAGCTGTTTTTT.

The gene calls are TRBV19 and TRBJ1-5; 7 bases match TRBD1. From germline, CDR1 is LNHDA and CDR2 SQIVND (reference sequence). V shed 6 bases and J 4 bases; nucleotides not matched to a gene: 21. This CDR3 spans 19 amino acids. The CDR3 here is CASSLRAGGRRFRNQPQHF. As DNA, the CDR3 is TGTGCCAGTAGCCTGAGGGCAGGGGGTAGGCGATTCAGGAATCAGCCCCAGCATTTT. Full variable domain (outside the CDR3, taken from reference TRBV19 and TRBJ1-5): DGGITQSPKYLFRKEGQNVTLSCEQNLNHDAMYWYRQDPGQGLRLIYYSQIVNDFQKGDIAEGYSVSREKKESFPLTVTSAQKNPTAFYLCASSLRAGGRRFRNQPQHFGDGTRLSIL.

The genes are TRBV7-8 and TRBJ2-1; 15 bases match TRBD2. Germline values: CDR1 SGHVS, CDR2 FQNEAQ. The CDR3 runs to 16 residues. J was trimmed by 9 bases and V by 5 bases; bases with no gene match: 8. For the CDR3, the DNA is TGTGCCAGCAGCCCGATGGGACTAGCGGGGGGAGGTGAGCAGTTCTTC. It encodes CASSPMGLAGGGEQFF. Full variable domain (remainder filled in from reference TRBV7-8 and TRBJ2-1): GAGVSQSPRYKVAKRGQDVALRCDPISGHVSLFWYQQALGQGPEFLTYFQNEAQLDKSGLPSDRFFAERPEGSVSTLKIQRTQQEDSAVYLCASSPMGLAGGGEQFFGPGTRLTVL.

This chain's CDR3 is CASSFRQENTEAFF. The CDR3 bases are TGCGCCAGCAGCTTCCGACAGGAGAACACTGAAGCTTTCTTT. The rearrangement links TRBV4-1 to TRBJ1-1, with D maybe TRBD1 (6 bases). Trimming stripped 5 bases from V and 1 base from J, with 11 bases between. The CDR3 spans 14 residues. CDR1 is MGHRA, CDR2 YSYEKL, per germline.

This clone appeared once. The rearrangement uses TRBV5-1 and TRBJ2-1; 15 bases align to TRBD2. Germline trimming cut 0 bases from V and 5 bases from J; bases unmatched to any gene: 3. The CDR3 is 17 amino acids. Per germline, CDR1 SGHRS and CDR2 YFSETQ. CDR3 amino acids: CASSLVGLAGGDNEQFF. CDR3 sequence (DNA): TGCGCCAGCAGCTTGGTAGGACTAGCGGGGGGGGACAATGAGCAGTTCTTC.

V gene TRBV20-1 combines with J gene TRBJ2-5, with 9 bases matching TRBD2. The CDR3 totals 16 residues. Germline CDR1 reads DFQATT; CDR2 reads SNEGSKA (reference sequence). The ends lost 3 bases at V and 2 bases at J; junction bases unmatched: 10. CDR3 coding DNA: TGCAGTGCTAGTGTGGGGCTAGCGGGGCCACAAGAGACCCAGTACTTC. Its translation is CSASVGLAGPQETQYF.

The rearrangement links TRBV11-2 to TRBJ1-5, with 7 positions matching TRBD1. The CDR3 contains 14 residues. CDR1 is SGHAT, CDR2 FQNNGV, per germline. After removal of 5 bases from V and 1 base from J, the junction contained 2 bases not matched to a gene. The DNA for the CDR3 is TGTGCCAGCAGCGAGGGGGCCAGCAATCAGCCCCAGCATTTT. Its protein is CASSEGASNQPQHF.

V is TRBV7-9 and J is TRBJ2-7; TRBD2 is a possible D gene (5 bases). The V end was cut by 6 bases, the J end by 6 bases, with 15 bases between. Germline CDR1 is SEHNR and CDR2 is FQNEAQ (reference sequence). The CDR3 is 13 residues long. The CDR3 loop is CASSFTRGGEQYF. The CDR3 region has the DNA TGTGCCAGCAGTTTCACTAGAGGAGGCGAGCAGTACTTC.

The gene calls are TRBV6-2 or TRBV6-3 and TRBJ1-1; D is uncertain. CDR3 length equals 13 residues. Germline V CDR1 and CDR2: MNHEY, SVGEGT. Trimming took 0 bases from V and 10 from J, leaving 12 bases between them. The CDR3 DNA follows: TGTGCCAGCAGTTACTCGGAGCGCTTGTCAGCTTTCTTT. Protein product: CASSYSERLSAFF.

The chain uses TRBV27 and TRBJ2-2, with TRBD2 matching 9 bases. J was trimmed by 4 bases and V by 1 base; bases with no gene match: 4. CDR1 and CDR2 (germline): MNHEY, SMNVEV (reference sequence). This CDR3 has 16 amino acids. CDR3 residues: CASSLWPAGGTGELFF. CDR3 sequence (DNA): TGTGCCAGCAGTTTATGGCCAGCGGGGGGCACCGGGGAGCTGTTTTTT.

This clone appeared a single time. V gene TRBV6-6 combines with J gene TRBJ1-6, with 10 bases identical to TRBD1. Germline V gives CDR1 MNHNY, CDR2 SVGAGI (reference sequence). The CDR3 spans 13 residues. Trimming removed 5 bases from V and 10 bases from J; junction bases left unmatched: 2. In DNA, the CDR3 is TGTGCCAGCAGTGGACAGGGGGGATCACCCCTCCACTTT. Its translation: CASSGQGGSPLHF.

The chain joins TRBV7-9 to TRBJ2-7; TRBD2 aligns across 8 bases. This CDR3 is built from 15 residues. J gave up 4 bases and V 0 bases, and 5 bases lay outside the gene matches. The V gene's germline CDR1 is SEHNR and CDR2 FQNEAQ (reference sequence). In nucleotides, the CDR3 is TGTGCCAGCAGCTTAGCGCGGGGGGAACCATACGAGCAGTACTTC. Its translation: CASSLARGEPYEQYF.

V usage is TRBV18 and J usage is TRBJ2-7; the match to TRBD1 covers 10 bases. The CDR3 is 15 amino acids. Trimming took 6 bases from V and 3 from J; bases not matched to a gene: 8. Germline V gives CDR1 KGHSH, CDR2 LQKENI. CDR3 nucleotide sequence: TGTGCCAGCTCTTATACGAGGACAGGGGGCTACGAGCAGTACTTC. Its protein product is CASSYTRTGGYEQYF.

This rearrangement joins TRBV23-1 to TRBJ1-4; 7 bases fit TRBD1. TRBV23-1 is known as an ORF, though its function is uncertain. CDR3 length equals 20 residues. V shed 0 bases and J 1 base; nucleotides not matched to a gene: 14. The CDR3, as DNA: TGCGCCAGCAGTCAATCCACGATGCTACCCCGACAGGGAACTAATGAAAAACTGTTTTTT. It codes for CASSQSTMLPRQGTNEKLFF.

The V gene is TRBV6-2 or TRBV6-3, the J gene TRBJ2-3; possibly TRBD2 for D (5 bases). This CDR3 has 16 amino acids. V lost 2 bases to trimming and J lost 0 bases, with 12 bases between them. Germline V gene lookup returns CDR1 MNHEY and CDR2 SVGEGT. The CDR3, as DNA: TGTGCCAGCAGTTACCAGTTGGGGAGAAGCACAGATACGCAGTATTTT. Protein sequence: CASSYQLGRSTDTQYF.

The CDR3 here is CASSQLGREPYEQYF. The DNA of the CDR3 is TGTGCCAGCAGCCAGTTAGGGCGGGAGCCCTACGAGCAGTACTTC. This chain uses TRBV4-2 with TRBJ2-7, with 7 bases identical to TRBD2. After removal of 3 bases from V and 2 bases from J, the junction contained 7 bases not matched to a gene. This CDR3 region has 15 residues. Germline assignment: CDR1 LGHNA and CDR2 YNFKEQ.

There are a few counts of this clone. The chain has TRBV19 and TRBJ2-1; the D gene is possibly TRBD2 (5 bases). Germline CDR1 is LNHDA and CDR2 is SQIVND (reference sequence). CDR3 length: 13 residues. Trimming stripped 3 bases from V and 4 bases from J, with 7 bases between. Here the CDR3 reads CASSIGLYNEQFF. The CDR3 bases are TGTGCCAGTAGTATTGGACTGTACAATGAGCAGTTCTTC.

The chain carries TRBV9 and TRBJ2-7; a possible D gene is TRBD2 (5 bases). This CDR3 is 17 amino acids long. Germline V gives CDR1 SGDLS, CDR2 YYNGEE. V shed 3 bases and J shed 0 bases, with 19 bases lying between them. The CDR3 region has the DNA TGTGCCAGCAGCGCCCCCATTTCGAGGGAGAGCTCCTACGAGCAGTACTTC. Amino acid sequence: CASSAPISRESSYEQYF. Looking up the rest from reference TRBV9 and TRBJ2-7 gives the full variable domain: DSGVTQTPKHLITATGQRVTLRCSPRSGDLSVYWYQQSLDQGLQFLIQYYNGEERAKGNILERFSAQQFPDLHSELNLSSLELGDSALYFCASSAPISRESSYEQYFGPGTRLTVT.

V and J are TRBV5-1 and TRBJ2-5; 8 bases match TRBD2. Trimming removed 4 bases from V and 3 bases from J; junction bases left unmatched: 5. CDR3 length equals 14 residues. The germline V gene has CDR1 SGHRS and CDR2 YFSETQ. CDR3 bases: TGCGCCAGCAGCGGACTTAGCGGGGAAGAGACCCAGTACTTC. Translated: CASSGLSGEETQYF.